What follows describes a single TCR beta chain. What it binds is not known. The source of the sample is a study of T cells in narcolepsy. Study information: Healthy controls were enrolled alongside patients with narcolepsy type 1 or type 2. Study-wide points: Autoreactive clonotypes reportedly recurred in blood of same and different patients, not controls. Comparing one patient's CSF and blood CD4+ clonotypes highlighted HCRT- and TRIB2-specific autoreactive clonotypes. No autoreactive T cell clone sequences appeared in some memory CD4+ repertoires.

V shed 6 bases and J shed 0 bases, with 13 bases lying between them. Germline loops: CDR1 SNHLY, CDR2 FYNNEI. This CDR3 has 15 residues. Sequenced by immunoSEQ multiplex PCR; TCRdb stores in-frame clones only, minus some. Of tens of thousands of clones in the sample, 82% were seen once. This chain links TRBV2 with TRBJ2-3; D may be TRBD1 (6 bases). This receptor was identified in a human donor with narcolepsy. Sequences were obtained from CD45RA- memory CD4+ T cells from PBMCs. As DNA, the CDR3 is TGTGCCAGCAGGAAGGACAGTACTAGCACAGATACGCAGTATTTT. Protein product: CASRKDSTSTDTQYF.